The next 31 T cell receptor beta chains were all read from a single sample in a study of T cell responses to AZD1222 COVID-19 vaccine. Some clones are missing from TCRdb's copy, which holds only in-frame ones; the method was immunoSEQ multiplex PCR. The table records about 120,000 clones, around 92% of them present only once. The source was peripheral blood, collected on day 0 of AZD1222 vaccination. Receptors originate from an adult in good health.

The genes are TRBV5-1 and TRBJ2-1; 10 bases match TRBD1. Germline V gives CDR1 SGHRS, CDR2 YFSETQ. The CDR3 loop spans 16 amino acids. The V gene end was trimmed by 8 bases and the J gene end by 5 bases; junction bases not matched to a gene: 13. The CDR3 protein is CASRRISGQGNNEQFF. CDR3 bases: TGCGCCAGTCGCCGTATATCGGGACAGGGGAACAATGAGCAGTTCTTC.

V usage is TRBV6-2 or TRBV6-3 and J usage is TRBJ1-5; D ambiguous. Germline CDR1 and CDR2: MNHEY and SVGEGT. V was trimmed by 4 bases and J by 7 bases, leaving 11 bases between them. CDR3 size: 13 residues. CDR3 nucleotides: TGTGCCAGCAGTTGGGGATACAACCAGCCCCAGCATTTT. Its translation is CASSWGYNQPQHF.

The J gene is TRBJ1-1, the V gene TRBV7-9; D is uncertain. CDR1 SEHNR and CDR2 FQNEAQ come from the germline V gene (reference sequence). The V end was cut by 5 bases, the J end by 2 bases, with 18 bases between. This CDR3 spans 16 amino acids. This CDR3 reads CASSLSPGGLNTEAFF. For the CDR3, the DNA is TGTGCCAGCAGCCTGTCCCCCGGCGGGCTAAACACTGAAGCTTTCTTT.

The chain is built from TRBV14 and TRBJ1-1; the match to TRBD1 covers 10 bases. Germline V CDR1 and CDR2: SGHDN, FVKESK. The CDR3 is 13 amino acids. After removal of 3 bases from V and 8 bases from J, the junction contained 3 bases not matched to a gene. The CDR3 spells CASSQDRGFEAFF. DNA for the CDR3: TGTGCCAGCAGCCAGGACAGGGGGTTCGAAGCTTTCTTT.

Only one count was recorded for this clone. V and J are TRBV5-1 and TRBJ2-5; TRBD1 agrees at 7 bases. This CDR3 has 14 residues. The V and J ends lost 4 bases and 3 bases, in that order; junction bases with no gene match: 6. From germline, CDR1 is SGHRS and CDR2 YFSETQ. The CDR3 coding sequence is TGCGCCAGCAGCATATCCGGGACAGAAGAGACCCAGTACTTC. Encoded protein: CASSISGTEETQYF. The full variable domain, its missing parts supplied by reference TRBV5-1 and TRBJ2-5, is KAGVTQTPRYLIKTRGQQVTLSCSPISGHRSVSWYQQTPGQGLQFLFEYFSETQRNKGNFPGRFSGRQFSNSRSEMNVSTLELGDSALYLCASSISGTEETQYFGPGTRLLVL.

The rearrangement joins TRBV6-2 or TRBV6-3 to TRBJ2-1; no clear D gene. From germline, CDR1 is MNHEY and CDR2 SVGEGT. V lost 5 bases, J lost 0 bases, and 8 bases lay in between. This CDR3 is built from 14 residues. This CDR3 reads CASSTDPSYNEQFF. In nucleotides, the CDR3 is TGTGCCAGCAGTACGGACCCCTCCTACAATGAGCAGTTCTTC.

V and J are TRBV30 and TRBJ1-2, with D perhaps matching TRBD1 (6 bases). V dropped 4 bases and J dropped 2 bases, with 11 bases sitting between them. The germline CDR1 and CDR2 sequences are GTSNPN and SVGIG (reference sequence). CDR3 length: 13 residues. The CDR3 sequence: CAWTNRVNYGYTF. The CDR3 DNA reads as TGTGCCTGGACCAACAGGGTAAACTATGGCTACACCTTC.

This clone appeared a single time. V gene TRBV3-1 (or the pseudogene TRBV3-2) combines with J gene TRBJ2-3; the D call may be TRBD1 or TRBD2 (5 bases each). Germline values: CDR1 LGHDT, CDR2 YNNKEL (reference sequence). Trimming shortened V by 3 bases and J by 4 bases, and 17 bases separated the two germline ends. This CDR3 is 16 amino acids long. The CDR3 sequence: CASSHHRDLLADTQYF. The CDR3 DNA reads TGTGCCAGCAGCCATCACCGGGACCTGCTCGCAGATACGCAGTATTTT.

The CDR3 bases are TGCAGCGTTGCCCCCAAGGGCTACGAGCAGTACTTC. Amino acid sequence: CSVAPKGYEQYF. The V and J genes are TRBV29-1 and TRBJ2-7; D gene ambiguous. The V gene's germline CDR1 is SQVTM and CDR2 ANQGSEA. V was shortened by 4 bases and J by 3 bases, with 10 bases between the two germline ends. The CDR3 sequence is 12 residues long.

J is TRBJ2-7 and V is TRBV7-8, with D possibly TRBD1 on 6 matching bases. This CDR3 region has 14 residues. Trimming shortened V by 5 bases and J by 4 bases, and 15 bases separated the two germline ends. CDR1 SGHVS and CDR2 FQNEAQ come from the germline V gene. CDR3 sequence reads: CASSPWTEGYEQYF. CDR3 coding DNA: TGTGCCAGCAGCCCCTGGACAGAAGGGTACGAGCAGTACTTC.

The rearrangement uses TRBV9 and TRBJ1-3; D may be TRBD1 (6 bases). Germline V gene lookup returns CDR1 SGDLS and CDR2 YYNGEE. V lost 0 bases and J lost 6, with 13 bases in between. The CDR3 has 15 residues. The CDR3 sequence is CASSVDGGPENTIYF. The CDR3 coding sequence is TGTGCCAGCAGCGTAGACGGGGGGCCCGAAAACACCATATATTTT.

The genes are TRBV6-2 or TRBV6-3 and TRBJ2-7, with unresolved D. This CDR3 is built from 15 residues. The ends were cut back, 5 bases at V and 2 bases at J, with 16 bases in the middle. Looked up from germline, CDR1 is MNHEY and CDR2 is SVGEGT. CDR3 sequence: CASSPIRTAAYEQYF. CDR3 nucleotides: TGTGCCAGCAGTCCGATTCGGACCGCCGCCTACGAGCAGTACTTC.

This chain links TRBV5-1 with TRBJ1-4, with D perhaps TRBD1 (5 bases). Looked up from germline, CDR1 is SGHRS and CDR2 is YFSETQ. Trimming cost V 4 bases and J 8 bases, with 18 bases left between them. This CDR3 spans 15 amino acids. As DNA, the CDR3 is TGCGCCAGCAGCGCATCAGGGAATCAGCGCGAAAAACTGTTTTTT. It codes for CASSASGNQREKLFF.

The chain couples TRBV7-9 to TRBJ1-4; 7 bases map to TRBD1. Looked up from germline, CDR1 is SEHNR and CDR2 is FQNEAQ (reference sequence). V lost 5 bases to trimming and J lost 8 bases; unmatched junction nucleotides: 8. CDR3 length: 14 amino acids. DNA of the CDR3: TGTGCCAGCAGCCCGACAGGGCTCCGGGAAAAACTGTTTTTT. Protein sequence: CASSPTGLREKLFF. Looking up the rest from reference TRBV7-9 and TRBJ1-4 gives the full variable domain: DTGVSQNPRHKITKRGQNVTFRCDPISEHNRLYWYRQTLGQGPEFLTYFQNEAQLEKSRLLSDRFSAERPKGSFSTLEIQRTEQGDSAMYLCASSPTGLREKLFFGSGTQLSVL.

J is TRBJ1-2 and V is TRBV6-5; TRBD1 aligns across 11 bases. With 6 bases clipped from V and 4 bases from J, the junction kept 4 bases outside the gene matches. The CDR3 runs to 14 residues. CDR1 and CDR2 (germline): MNHEY, SVGAGI. The CDR3 is CASRRTGGVYGYTF. In DNA, the CDR3 is TGTGCCAGCAGAAGGACAGGGGGCGTCTATGGCTACACCTTC.

The rearrangement joins TRBV5-6 to TRBJ2-7; tentatively, D is TRBD2 (5 bases). The germline V gene encodes CDR1 SGHDT and CDR2 YYEEEE. The CDR3 is 15 residues long. V was shortened by 1 base and J by 3 bases, with 14 bases between the two germline ends. Here the CDR3 DNA reads TGTGCCAGCAGCTTGTTCGAGGGAGCAGGCTACGAGCAGTACTTC. It codes for CASSLFEGAGYEQYF. The variable domain in full, completed from reference TRBV5-6 and TRBJ2-7, reads DAGVTQSPTHLIKTRGQQVTLRCSPKSGHDTVSWYQQALGQGPQFIFQYYEEEERQRGNFPDRFSGHQFPNYSSELNVNALLLGDSALYLCASSLFEGAGYEQYFGPGTRLTVT.

The chain recombines TRBV19 with TRBJ1-4; a possible D gene is TRBD1 (5 bases). With 1 base removed from V and 8 bases from J, the gap between germline ends came to 11 bases. Germline lookup yields CDR1 LNHDA and CDR2 SQIVND (reference sequence). The CDR3 has 14 residues. DNA of the CDR3: TGTGCCAGTAGTATAGGGGCAGGGAAGGAAAAACTGTTTTTT. Amino acids: CASSIGAGKEKLFF.

The chain has TRBV7-9 and TRBJ2-1; 8 nucleotides align to TRBD2. The germline V gene encodes CDR1 SEHNR and CDR2 FQNEAQ (reference sequence). This CDR3 has 14 residues. With V trimmed by 7 bases and J by 6 bases, 8 bases remained unmatched. CDR3 protein: CASTFSGSGNEQFF. In DNA form, the CDR3 reads TGTGCCAGCACCTTCAGCGGGAGTGGCAATGAGCAGTTCTTC.

The chain uses TRBV18 and TRBJ2-3, with 11 bases fitting TRBD2. The CDR3 is 16 residues long. V dropped 2 bases and J dropped 8; count of bases not matched to a gene: 9. Germline V gene lookup returns CDR1 KGHSH and CDR2 LQKENI. CDR3 loop: CASSPTSSGRTATQYF. As DNA, the CDR3 is TGTGCCAGCTCACCAACTTCTAGCGGGAGGACGGCTACGCAGTATTTT.

The rearrangement joins TRBV6-6 to TRBJ1-4; D uncertain. Germline V gives CDR1 MNHNY, CDR2 SVGAGI (reference sequence). This CDR3 is built from 15 residues. Trimming pared 1 base from V and 1 base from J, leaving 7 bases between. The CDR3 here is CASSYWALTNEKLFF. The DNA of the CDR3 is TGTGCCAGCAGTTACTGGGCTCTAACTAATGAAAAACTGTTTTTT.

The chain couples TRBV3-1 (or the pseudogene TRBV3-2) to TRBJ1-2; TRBD1 aligns across 8 bases. The CDR3 has 16 amino acids. The V segment lost 0 bases and the J segment 3 bases; nucleotides outside the gene matches: 6. From germline, CDR1 is LGHDT and CDR2 YNNKEL (reference sequence). CDR3 amino acids: CASSQDIAGGDYGYTF. The CDR3 DNA reads TGTGCCAGCAGCCAAGATATAGCAGGGGGCGACTATGGCTACACCTTC.

The chain recombines TRBV3-1 (or the pseudogene TRBV3-2) with TRBJ2-7; D is uncertain. V was trimmed by 7 bases and J by 5 bases, leaving 9 bases between them. The germline gives CDR1 LGHDT, CDR2 YNNKEL (reference sequence). The CDR3 contains 11 residues. CDR3 coding DNA: TGTGCCAGCACTTTTGGGCACGAGCAGTACTTC. The encoded protein is CASTFGHEQYF.

The chain recombines TRBV6-1 with TRBJ1-2, with D possibly matching TRBD1 (5 bases). Trimming took 1 base from V and 5 from J, leaving 17 bases between them. This CDR3 has 16 amino acids. The germline gives CDR1 MNHNS, CDR2 SASEGT. The chain's CDR3 is CASSEGQGTVGYGYTF. The CDR3 nucleotides read TGTGCCAGCAGTGAAGGCCAAGGGACTGTGGGGTATGGCTACACCTTC.

The chain links TRBV10-3 to TRBJ2-7, with 7 bases that match TRBD1. The CDR3 runs 12 residues. The junction had 8 bases not matched to a gene; V was cut back by 10 bases and J by 5 bases. The V gene's germline CDR1 is ENHRY and CDR2 SYGVKD. CDR3 in DNA: TGTGCCACAACGACAGGGCAGAACGAGCAGTACTTC. Translating it yields CATTTGQNEQYF.

CDR3 DNA: TGTGCCAGCTCACACCAAGGGGAATACAATGAGCAGTTCTTC. The encoded protein is CASSHQGEYNEQFF. The gene calls are TRBV18 and TRBJ2-1; D possibly corresponds to TRBD1 (5 bases). The length of the CDR3 is 14 residues. V lost 4 bases, J lost 4 bases, and 11 bases lay in between. Germline V gives CDR1 KGHSH, CDR2 LQKENI.

The chain has TRBV19 and TRBJ1-2; weak D call: TRBD1 (6 bases). CDR3 length: 15 residues. Per the germline V gene, CDR1 is LNHDA and CDR2 is SQIVND (reference sequence). Trimming pared 1 base from V and 7 bases from J, leaving 16 bases between. As DNA, the CDR3 is TGTGCCAGTAGTATAGCCGCCGGGGGCGAAGCTGGCTACACCTTC. Its protein product is CASSIAAGGEAGYTF. Full variable domain (missing parts from reference TRBV19 and TRBJ1-2): DGGITQSPKYLFRKEGQNVTLSCEQNLNHDAMYWYRQDPGQGLRLIYYSQIVNDFQKGDIAEGYSVSREKKESFPLTVTSAQKNPTAFYLCASSIAAGGEAGYTFGSGTRLTVV.

The V and J genes are TRBV20-1 and TRBJ1-1; no clear D gene. Germline values: CDR1 DFQATT, CDR2 SNEGSKA (reference sequence). V gave up 0 bases and J gave up 3 bases, with 2 bases separating them. The CDR3 loop spans 11 amino acids. The CDR3 nucleotides read TGCAGTGCTAGAGATGACACTGAAGCTTTCTTT. Encoded protein: CSARDDTEAFF.

V usage is TRBV10-3 and J usage is TRBJ2-7; 9 bases line up with TRBD2. The CDR3 is made up of 14 amino acids. With V trimmed by 8 bases and J by 2 bases, 7 bases remained unmatched. Germline-derived CDR1 and CDR2 are ENHRY and SYGVKD. Here the CDR3 reads CAILRREGPYEQYF. The CDR3 DNA is TGTGCCATCTTGCGGCGGGAGGGACCCTACGAGCAGTACTTC.

This sequence joins TRBV3-1 (or the pseudogene TRBV3-2) and TRBJ2-7; possibly TRBD2 for D (6 bases). Deletions cut 8 bases from V and 1 base from J, with 12 bases between. Per germline, CDR1 LGHDT and CDR2 YNNKEL (reference sequence). The CDR3 extends over 13 amino acids. DNA of the CDR3: TGTGCCAGCGGCTCCGCGGGATCCTACGAGCAGTACTTC. It encodes CASGSAGSYEQYF.

The chain uses TRBV11-2 and TRBJ2-4, with no clear D. The CDR3 has 17 amino acids. Trimming took 5 bases from V and 0 from J, leaving 17 bases between them. CDR1 is SGHAT, CDR2 FQNNGV, per germline. The CDR3 coding sequence is TGTGCCAGCAGCAGTCCGGTGGCAATGATAGCCAAAAACATTCAGTACTTC. This translates into CASSSPVAMIAKNIQYF.

The gene calls are TRBV4-2 and TRBJ1-5; D may be TRBD1 (6 bases). The CDR3 totals 14 residues. V lost 2 bases to trimming and J lost 7 bases, with 12 bases between them. CDR1 LGHNA and CDR2 YNFKEQ come from the germline V gene. The CDR3 region has the DNA TGTGCCAGCAGCCAAACTCAGGGGTACCAGCCCCAGCATTTT. It translates to CASSQTQGYQPQHF.